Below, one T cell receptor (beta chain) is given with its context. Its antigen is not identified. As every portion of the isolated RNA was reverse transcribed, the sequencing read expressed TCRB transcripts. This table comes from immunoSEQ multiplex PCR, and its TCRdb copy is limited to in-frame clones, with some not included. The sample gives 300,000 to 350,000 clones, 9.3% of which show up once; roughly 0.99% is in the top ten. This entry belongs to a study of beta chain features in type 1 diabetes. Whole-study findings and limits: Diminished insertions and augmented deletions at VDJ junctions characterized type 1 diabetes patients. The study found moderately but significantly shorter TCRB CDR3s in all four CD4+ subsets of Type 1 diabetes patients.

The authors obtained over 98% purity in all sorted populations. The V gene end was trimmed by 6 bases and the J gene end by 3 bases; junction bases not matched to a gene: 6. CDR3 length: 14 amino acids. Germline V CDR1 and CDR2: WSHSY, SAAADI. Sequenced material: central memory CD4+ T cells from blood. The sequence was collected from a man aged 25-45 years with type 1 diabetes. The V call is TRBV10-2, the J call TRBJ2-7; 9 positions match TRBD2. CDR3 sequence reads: CASRASGTSYEQYF. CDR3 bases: TGCGCCAGCAGGGCTAGCGGGACAAGCTACGAGCAGTACTTC.